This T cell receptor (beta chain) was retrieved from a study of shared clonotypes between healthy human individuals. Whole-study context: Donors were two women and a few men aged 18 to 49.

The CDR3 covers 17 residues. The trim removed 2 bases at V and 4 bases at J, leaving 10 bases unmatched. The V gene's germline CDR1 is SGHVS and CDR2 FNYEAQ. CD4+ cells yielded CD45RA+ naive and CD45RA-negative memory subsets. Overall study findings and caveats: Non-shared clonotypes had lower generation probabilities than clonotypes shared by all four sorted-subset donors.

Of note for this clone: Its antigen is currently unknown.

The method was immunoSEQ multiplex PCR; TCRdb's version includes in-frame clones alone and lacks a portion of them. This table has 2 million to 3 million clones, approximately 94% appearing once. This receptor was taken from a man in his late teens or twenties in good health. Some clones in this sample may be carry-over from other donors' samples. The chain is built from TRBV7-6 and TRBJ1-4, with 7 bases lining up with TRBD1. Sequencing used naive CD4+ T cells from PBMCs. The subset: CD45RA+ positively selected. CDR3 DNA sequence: TGTGCCAGCAGCTTATACAGGGGAAAGGGGTTTAATGAAAAACTGTTTTTT. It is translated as CASSLYRGKGFNEKLFF.